These T cell receptor beta chains were read from a single sample in a study of blood T cell repertoires in COVID-19. Only in-frame clones appear in the TCRdb table, and some are missing; sequencing was by immunoSEQ multiplex PCR. The sample lists under 300,000 clones; more than 80% were seen once. Sequencing was carried out using peripheral blood. These receptor sequences come from a man aged 25 to 45 who had recovered from COVID-19. CDR3s include the opening cysteine and the closing phenylalanine or tryptophan.

j_gene: TRBJ2-5; v_gene: TRBV3-1/TRBV3-2; CDR3aa: CASSQTVQGGETQYF
j_gene: TRBJ1-1; v_gene: TRBV9; CDR3aa: CASSFVEHTEAFF
j_gene: TRBJ2-2; v_gene: TRBV7-2; CDR3aa: CASSDVSTGTGHTGELFF
j_gene: TRBJ1-2; v_gene: TRBV3-1/TRBV3-2; CDR3aa: CASSQGQGVVVYTF
j_gene: TRBJ2-7; v_gene: TRBV11-3; CDR3aa: CASSLRGTYEQYF
j_gene: TRBJ1-1; v_gene: TRBV7-9; CDR3aa: CASSLQGLDTEAFF
j_gene: TRBJ1-5; v_gene: TRBV14; CDR3aa: CASSQTGNQPQHF
j_gene: TRBJ2-2; v_gene: TRBV24-1; CDR3aa: CATSVSGPGELFF
j_gene: TRBJ1-5; v_gene: TRBV19; CDR3aa: CASSIMAGGDIWEPQHF
j_gene: TRBJ2-3; v_gene: TRBV7-9; CDR3aa: CASSEYSTSTDTQYF
j_gene: TRBJ1-5; v_gene: TRBV6-5; CDR3aa: CATRWENNQPQHF
j_gene: TRBJ2-1; v_gene: TRBV6-1; CDR3aa: CASSGEIAGSYNEQFF
j_gene: TRBJ2-7; v_gene: TRBV5-5; CDR3aa: CASSLVRDRTYEQYF
j_gene: TRBJ2-5; v_gene: TRBV4-2; CDR3aa: CASSRLAGGHYQSQETQYF
j_gene: TRBJ2-3; v_gene: TRBV6-4; CDR3aa: CASGTSGVGQYF
j_gene: TRBJ2-7; v_gene: TRBV7-7; CDR3aa: CASSPFSGGPYEQYF
j_gene: TRBJ1-1; v_gene: TRBV7-6; CDR3aa: CASSWGQGYANTEAFF
j_gene: TRBJ2-7; v_gene: TRBV13; CDR3aa: CANSPIKSERERQQYF
j_gene: TRBJ2-1; v_gene: TRBV7-9; CDR3aa: CASSRSGQGMYEQFF
j_gene: TRBJ2-5; v_gene: TRBV4-3; CDR3aa: CASSQGQGRETQYF
j_gene: TRBJ2-7; v_gene: TRBV14; CDR3aa: CASSQYTGTRIPHEQYF
j_gene: TRBJ1-2; v_gene: TRBV11-2; CDR3aa: CASSLDPLEVPRYTF